This T cell receptor beta chain was documented in a study of blood T cell repertoires in COVID-19. In the study overall: The origin of the acute and convalescent COVID-19 samples was the United States, Italy and Spain. The cDNA or gDNA used as material had been derived from T cells, B-cell-depleted T cells, or PBMCs.

CDR3 length equals 15 residues. The V end was cut by 0 bases, the J end by 0 bases, with 10 bases between. Germline V CDR1 and CDR2: SGHNT, YYREEE (reference sequence). Original processing methods: Counts of nucleated cells, estimated from reference gene primer amplification, were obtained. Only in-frame clones appear in the TCRdb table, and some are missing; sequencing was by immunoSEQ multiplex PCR. V and J calls and clone size come straight from that table; D and trimming were deduced from the DNA. The table shows over 150,000 clones, with approximately 86% occurring only once. Sequenced input: peripheral blood. The clonotype comes from a man aged 50-60 years with active or convalescent COVID-19. The chain has TRBV5-4 and TRBJ2-7, with TRBD2 as a possible D gene (6 bases). CDR3 in amino acids: CASSLAAGTSYEQYF. DNA for the CDR3: TGTGCCAGCAGCTTGGCGGCGGGGACCTCCTACGAGCAGTACTTC.